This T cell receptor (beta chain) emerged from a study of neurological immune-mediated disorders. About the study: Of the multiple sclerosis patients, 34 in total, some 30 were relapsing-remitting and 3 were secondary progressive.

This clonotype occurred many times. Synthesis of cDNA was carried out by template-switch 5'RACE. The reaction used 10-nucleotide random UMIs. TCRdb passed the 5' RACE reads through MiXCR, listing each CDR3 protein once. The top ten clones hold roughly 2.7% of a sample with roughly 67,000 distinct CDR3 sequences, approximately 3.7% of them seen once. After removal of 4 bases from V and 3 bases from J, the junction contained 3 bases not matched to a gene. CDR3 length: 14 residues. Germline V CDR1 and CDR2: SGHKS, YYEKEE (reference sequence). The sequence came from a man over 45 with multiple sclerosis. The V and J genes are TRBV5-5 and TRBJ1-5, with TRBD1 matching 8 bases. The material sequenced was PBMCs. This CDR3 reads CASSQGQDNQPQHF. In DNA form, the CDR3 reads TGTGCCAGCAGCCAGGGACAGGACAATCAGCCCCAGCATTTT.